A single sample is the source of the 19 T cell receptor beta chains below, sequenced in a study of blood T cell repertoires in COVID-19. Some clones are missing from TCRdb's copy, which holds only in-frame ones; the method was immunoSEQ multiplex PCR. The table lists around 220,000 clones, about 88% of them singletons. Sequenced material: peripheral blood. All receptors derive from a woman in her 40s who had recovered from COVID-19.

The CDR3 bases are TGTGCCAGTAGTATAGATCATACTCGAAGTTTTCAGCCCCAGCATTTT. Translated: CASSIDHTRSFQPQHF. The gene calls are TRBV19 and TRBJ1-5, with no clear D. This CDR3 is 16 amino acids long. The V end lost 0 bases, the J end lost 6 bases, and 15 bases lay between the germline ends. Germline V gene sequence: CDR1 LNHDA, CDR2 SQIVND (reference sequence).

The chain employs TRBV24-1 and TRBJ2-3, with a possible D match to TRBD2 (5 bases). V was shortened by 1 base and J by 3 bases, with 13 bases between the two germline ends. There are 16 residues in the CDR3. The V gene's germline CDR1 is KGHDR and CDR2 SFDVKD. The CDR3 loop reads CATSDLRFGETDTQYF. Written as DNA, the CDR3 is TGTGCCACCAGTGATTTACGTTTCGGGGAGACAGATACGCAGTATTTT.

The chain couples TRBV28 to TRBJ2-1; 12 bases fit TRBD1. V dropped 10 bases and J dropped 6; count of bases not matched to a gene: 7. This CDR3 is built from 14 residues. Germline loops: CDR1 MDHEN, CDR2 SYDVKM. In DNA, the CDR3 is TGTGCCACCCAACGGGACAGGGGGCGCAATGAGCAGTTCTTC. It yields the protein CATQRDRGRNEQFF.

The chain carries TRBV28 and TRBJ1-4; D gene ambiguous. Trimming left V 9 bases short and J 7 bases short, with 12 bases between. Germline CDR1 is MDHEN and CDR2 is SYDVKM. This CDR3 is built from 12 residues. Written as DNA, the CDR3 is TGTGCCAGTGGCCGGGGTAGTGAAAAACTGTTTTTT. Residues: CASGRGSEKLFF.

V gene TRBV2 combines with J gene TRBJ2-7; possible D gene TRBD2, 6 bases. Germline lookup yields CDR1 SNHLY and CDR2 FYNNEI. CDR3 length: 14 residues. With 7 bases removed from V and 3 bases from J, the gap between germline ends came to 16 bases. CDR3 DNA sequence: TGTGCCAGCACGGGACTCCTGACTAGCTACGAGCAGTACTTC. Translated, it gives CASTGLLTSYEQYF.

The CDR3 sequence is CASSLGGTSGLLYNEQFF. CDR3 coding DNA: TGTGCCAGCAGCTTAGGGGGCACCTCAGGGCTACTCTACAATGAGCAGTTCTTC. The chain has TRBV11-2 and TRBJ2-1, with TRBD1 as a possible D gene (5 bases). Between the trimmed V and J ends, which lost 1 base and 3 bases, there was a span of 19 bases. CDR3 length equals 18 residues. Germline V CDR1 and CDR2: SGHAT, FQNNGV.

The CDR3 nucleotides read TGCGCCAGCAGCCTACTAAGCACAGATACGCAGTATTTT. Translation: CASSLLSTDTQYF. The chain joins TRBV5-1 to TRBJ2-3; no clear D. Germline V CDR1 and CDR2: SGHRS, YFSETQ. This CDR3 is 13 amino acids long. V lost 4 bases, J lost 0 bases, and 6 bases lay in between.

This clone was picked up one time. The chain couples TRBV10-1 to TRBJ1-5, with D perhaps TRBD1 (5 bases). Germline V gives CDR1 WNHNN, CDR2 SYGVQD (reference sequence). V lost 7 bases to trimming and J lost 1 base, with 14 bases between them. The CDR3 runs to 15 residues. The CDR3 here is CASKERQLSNQPQHF. The DNA for the CDR3 is TGCGCCAGCAAGGAAAGACAGCTAAGCAATCAGCCCCAGCATTTT.

This rearrangement joins TRBV6-4 to TRBJ2-1; 7 bases are shared with TRBD1. This CDR3 is built from 15 residues. V was clipped by 6 bases and J by 4 bases; unmatched bases: 9. Germline V gives CDR1 MRHNA, CDR2 SNTAGT. The chain's CDR3 is CASSHVRGQYNEQFF. CDR3 nucleotide sequence: TGTGCCAGCAGCCATGTCAGGGGACAGTACAATGAGCAGTTCTTC.

The chain links TRBV6-5 to TRBJ2-5, with unresolved D. CDR3 size: 14 residues. Germline lookup yields CDR1 MNHEY and CDR2 SVGAGI. V was pared by 2 bases and J by 5 bases, with 12 bases between. The CDR3 DNA follows: TGTGCCAGCAGTTACCGCTACAGTAAGGAGACCCAGTACTTC. This codes for CASSYRYSKETQYF.

The V and J genes are TRBV18 and TRBJ2-5; D possibly corresponds to TRBD1 (6 bases). The V gene's germline CDR1 is KGHSH and CDR2 LQKENI. The CDR3 has 14 residues. Trimming shortened V by 3 bases and J by 1 base, and 9 bases separated the two germline ends. The CDR3 DNA follows: TGTGCCAGCTCACCTAAGGGGGTCCAAGAGACCCAGTACTTC. Translating gives CASSPKGVQETQYF.

The CDR3 loop is CASSLDLGAGGTDTQYF. CDR3 bases: TGCGCCAGCAGCTTGGACTTGGGAGCGGGGGGCACAGATACGCAGTATTTT. V usage is TRBV5-1 and J usage is TRBJ2-3; 8 bases match TRBD2. The germline V gene encodes CDR1 SGHRS and CDR2 YFSETQ. V lost 0 bases and J lost 1; bases outside the gene matches: 7. The CDR3 has 17 residues.

This sequence joins TRBV4-2 and TRBJ2-1, with 8 nucleotides matching TRBD1. Germline values: CDR1 LGHNA, CDR2 YNFKEQ. The CDR3 sequence is 17 residues long. V lost 1 base and J lost 4; bases outside the gene matches: 9. Here the CDR3 reads CASSQVRRNRGYNEQFF. The CDR3 DNA follows: TGTGCCAGCAGCCAAGTTCGACGGAACAGGGGGTACAATGAGCAGTTCTTC.

The chain is built from TRBV5-6 and TRBJ1-3; D is possibly TRBD1 (5 bases). Trimming removed 0 bases from V and 0 bases from J, with 7 bases in between. Germline V lookup: CDR1 SGHDT, CDR2 YYEEEE. The CDR3 extends over 15 amino acids. The CDR3 loop is CASSLDRRSGNTIYF. The CDR3 DNA is TGTGCCAGCAGCTTGGACAGGCGCTCTGGAAACACCATATATTTT.

The chain is built from TRBV5-1 and TRBJ2-1, with 7 positions matching TRBD2. There are 16 residues in the CDR3. In germline, CDR1 is SGHRS, CDR2 YFSETQ. The junction had 6 bases not matched to a gene; V was cut back by 0 bases and J by 3 bases. The CDR3 region has the DNA TGCGCCAGCAGCTTGGCCGTCGGCGGGAGCTACAATGAGCAGTTCTTC. Protein product: CASSLAVGGSYNEQFF.

The gene calls are TRBV19 and TRBJ1-2; TRBD1 aligns across 9 bases. The CDR3 extends over 15 amino acids. The V gene's germline CDR1 is LNHDA and CDR2 SQIVND (reference sequence). Trimming cost V 5 bases and J 0 bases; bases outside gene matches: 4. CDR3 sequence reads: CASSLNRGPNYGYTF. As DNA, the CDR3 is TGTGCCAGTAGTCTAAACAGGGGGCCTAACTATGGCTACACCTTC.

This clone came up once. The gene calls are TRBV19 and TRBJ2-7; TRBD1 is a possible D gene (7 bases). Deletions cut 7 bases from V and 1 base from J, with 17 bases between. CDR1 is LNHDA, CDR2 SQIVND, per germline (reference sequence). The CDR3 totals 15 residues. CDR3 sequence: CASTLRAGGSYEQYF. CDR3 nucleotide sequence: TGTGCCAGTACCCTACGGGCAGGGGGGTCCTACGAGCAGTACTTC. Drawing the rest from reference TRBV19 and TRBJ2-7, the complete variable domain is DGGITQSPKYLFRKEGQNVTLSCEQNLNHDAMYWYRQDPGQGLRLIYYSQIVNDFQKGDIAEGYSVSREKKESFPLTVTSAQKNPTAFYLCASTLRAGGSYEQYFGPGTRLTVT.

The J gene is TRBJ2-3, the V gene TRBV27; 9 nucleotides match TRBD2. V shed 5 bases and J 4 bases; nucleotides not matched to a gene: 19. This CDR3 comprises 19 residues. Germline V gives CDR1 MNHEY, CDR2 SMNVEV (reference sequence). The CDR3: CASSPPRLAGIWLADTQYF. The DNA of the CDR3 is TGTGCCAGCAGTCCCCCTCGCCTAGCGGGGATCTGGTTGGCAGATACGCAGTATTTT.

The chain combines TRBV6-2 or TRBV6-3 with TRBJ2-7; TRBD2 aligns across 12 bases. CDR3 length: 20 amino acids. Germline CDR1 and CDR2: MNHEY and SVGEGT. The V segment lost 0 bases and the J segment 1 base; nucleotides outside the gene matches: 13. The CDR3 DNA reads as TGTGCCAGCAGTTACTCCCCCGCTAGCGGGAGGGCCAGGACGTCCTACGAGCAGTACTTC. Translating gives CASSYSPASGRARTSYEQYF.